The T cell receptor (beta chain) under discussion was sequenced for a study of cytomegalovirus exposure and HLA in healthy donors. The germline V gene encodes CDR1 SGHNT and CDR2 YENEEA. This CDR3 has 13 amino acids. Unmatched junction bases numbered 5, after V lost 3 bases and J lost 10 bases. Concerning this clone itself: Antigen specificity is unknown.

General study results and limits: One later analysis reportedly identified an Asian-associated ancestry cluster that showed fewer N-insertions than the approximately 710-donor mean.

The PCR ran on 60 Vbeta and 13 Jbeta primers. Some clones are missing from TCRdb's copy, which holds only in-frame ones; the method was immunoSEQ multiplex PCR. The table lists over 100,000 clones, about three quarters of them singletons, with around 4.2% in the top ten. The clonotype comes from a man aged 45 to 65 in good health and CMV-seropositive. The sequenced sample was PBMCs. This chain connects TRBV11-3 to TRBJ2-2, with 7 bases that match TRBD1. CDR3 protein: CASSFGQVEELFF. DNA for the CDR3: TGTGCCAGCAGCTTCGGACAGGTTGAGGAGCTGTTTTTT.